These 21 T cell receptor beta chains came from one sample sequenced in a study of T-cell reconstitution after alpha-beta-depleted transplantation in children (dated by TCRdb to about 2016). The receptor library was made with PCR. Sequencing took place on an Illumina HiSeq 2500. TCR libraries were prepared with molecular barcoding, using unique molecular identifiers to normalize TCRbeta repertoire quantification. TCRdb trimmed public reads at Q25 via fastp, called clones via MiXCR and kept in-frame beta chains. Rows with a matching CDR3 protein are joined into one entry that keeps the most common DNA and genes. The sample has 700,000 to 950,000 distinct CDR3 sequences on record, roughly 15% of them singletons. The ten top clones hold approximately 4.5% of the sample. Per the publication, the treatment or condition label means: allogeneic hematopoietic cell transplantation with graft depleted of TCRalphabeta T cells and CD19 B cells.

The material was PBMCs, mostly from graft donor cells, obtained 360 days after TCRalphabeta/CD19-depleted stem cell transplant. The source of these receptors is a male patient under 18 who had a stem cell transplant for acute lymphoblastic leukemia, so the T cells may come from the graft donor.

This clonotype was detected many times. The germline gene is not matched at one end of the junction; a read error may be the cause. The V gene is TRBV5-1, the J gene TRBJ2-7; D is ambiguous. The CDR3 is 11 residues long. In germline, CDR1 is SGHRS, CDR2 YFSETQ. The DNA of the CDR3 is TGTGCCAGCAGCTCCCACTACGAGCAGTACTTC. Its translation: CASSSHYEQYF.

A few counts support this clonotype. The chain recombines TRBV5-1 with TRBJ2-7, with TRBD1 matching 8 bases. The ends lost 0 bases at V and 5 bases at J; junction bases unmatched: 7. This CDR3 spans 15 amino acids. Per the germline V gene, CDR1 is SGHRS and CDR2 is YFSETQ. CDR3 DNA: TGCGCCAGCAGCTTGGGGGGACAGGCCGTCAACGAGCAGTACTTC. Encoded protein: CASSLGGQAVNEQYF.

This clonotype has at least ten counts. The V and J genes are TRBV12-3 or TRBV12-4 and TRBJ1-6, with a tentative D call TRBD1 (5 bases). Trimming removed 3 bases at V and 6 bases at J, with 9 bases between. The CDR3 loop spans 14 amino acids. The DNA for the CDR3 is TGTGCCAGCAGTTTTCGGGGGGGTAATTCACCCCTCCACTTT. Translating gives CASSFRGGNSPLHF.

This clonotype was detected a few times. The chain employs TRBV12-3 or TRBV12-4 and TRBJ2-7, with 9 nucleotides matching TRBD2. V trimming: 2 bases; J trimming: 2 bases; junction bases outside the gene matches: 7. The CDR3 consists of 16 residues. The CDR3 nucleotides are TGTGCCAGCAGTTTATCCGGGACTAGCAGGACCTACGAGCAGTACTTC. It specifies CASSLSGTSRTYEQYF.

This sequence joins TRBV5-1 and TRBJ2-1, with TRBD2 identical over 12 bases. CDR1 SGHRS and CDR2 YFSETQ come from the germline V gene. The V and J ends lost 4 bases and 1 base, in that order; junction bases with no gene match: 6. CDR3 size: 17 residues. The CDR3 sequence: CASSPGLAGPSYNEQFF. CDR3 sequence (DNA): TGCGCCAGCAGCCCAGGACTAGCGGGACCATCCTACAATGAGCAGTTCTTC.

This clonotype was counted only a few times. The rearrangement joins TRBV15 to TRBJ2-1; 10 nucleotides agree with TRBD1. Trimming at V came to 1 base and at J to 6 bases, leaving 3 bases not matched to a gene. This CDR3 contains 15 residues. Per the germline V gene, CDR1 is LNHNV and CDR2 is YYDKDF (reference sequence). CDR3 residues: CATSRAGTGANEQFF. CDR3 nucleotides: TGTGCCACCAGCAGAGCTGGGACAGGGGCCAATGAGCAGTTCTTC.

The table lists this clonotype with a few counts. The chain combines TRBV2 with TRBJ2-3, with 10 positions matching TRBD2. CDR1 and CDR2 (germline): SNHLY, FYNNEI. This CDR3 spans 14 amino acids. Germline trimming cut 10 bases from V and 3 bases from J; bases unmatched to any gene: 7. As DNA, the CDR3 is TGTGCCACTCAACCGGGACTAGCGACAGATACGCAGTATTTT. Translation gives CATQPGLATDTQYF. The full variable domain, rest sourced from reference TRBV2 and TRBJ2-3, is EPEVTQTPSHQVTQMGQEVILRCVPISNHLYFYWYRQILGQKVEFLVSFYNNEISEKSEIFDDQFSVERPDGSNFTLKIRSTKLEDSAMYFCATQPGLATDTQYFGPGTRLTVL.

The V gene is TRBV27, the J gene TRBJ2-6, with D perhaps TRBD1 or TRBD2 (7 bases each). Deletions cut 7 bases from V and 0 bases from J, with 13 bases between. CDR1 is MNHEY, CDR2 SMNVEV, per germline (reference sequence). CDR3 size: 16 residues. The CDR3 DNA reads as TGTGCCAGCACCTCAGGGGGGGGCTCTGGGGCCAACGTCCTGACTTTC. Its translation: CASTSGGGSGANVLTF.

The chain recombines TRBV6-5 with TRBJ2-2, with TRBD1 as a possible D gene (6 bases). V dropped 4 bases and J dropped 6 bases, with 9 bases sitting between them. This CDR3 is 13 amino acids long. CDR1 and CDR2 (germline): MNHEY, SVGAGI. The CDR3 coding sequence is TGTGCCAGCAGTTCCAGGGGTGCCGGGGAGCTGTTTTTT. Translating it yields CASSSRGAGELFF.

This clonotype has more than one count but fewer than ten. This sequence joins TRBV24-1 and TRBJ2-1; D uncertain. CDR1 is KGHDR, CDR2 SFDVKD, per germline. V was shortened by 1 base and J by 4 bases, with 10 bases between the two germline ends. This CDR3 region has 15 residues. The CDR3 loop reads CATSDLKEQYNEQFF. DNA for the CDR3: TGTGCCACCAGTGATTTAAAAGAACAGTACAATGAGCAGTTCTTC.

The chain employs TRBV2 and TRBJ2-2; 9 positions agree with TRBD2. V lost 6 bases, J lost 1 base, and 3 bases stayed unmatched. The CDR3 is made up of 15 amino acids. Germline V gene data show CDR1 as SNHLY and CDR2 as FYNNEI. The CDR3 DNA sequence: TGTGCCAGCAGGGGGACTAGCCGGAACACCGGGGAGCTGTTTTTT. This encodes CASRGTSRNTGELFF.

The chain recombines TRBV5-1 with TRBJ2-5, with TRBD1 matching 7 bases. Germline V gene lookup returns CDR1 SGHRS and CDR2 YFSETQ. The CDR3 contains 14 residues. J gave up 2 bases and V 2 bases, and 3 bases lay outside the gene matches. CDR3 DNA sequence: TGCGCCAGCAGCTTACAGGGGTGGCAAGAGACCCAGTACTTC. Translating it yields CASSLQGWQETQYF.

This clonotype came up a few times. The rearrangement joins TRBV5-1 to TRBJ1-5, with D possibly matching TRBD1 (5 bases). This CDR3 has 13 residues. Germline CDR1 SGHRS, CDR2 YFSETQ. The V end was cut by 5 bases, the J end by 6 bases, with 12 bases between. In nucleotides, the CDR3 is TGCGCCAGCAGAGAGGGGCTGGCTCAGCCCCAGCATTTT. Translation: CASREGLAQPQHF.

CDR3 protein: CSAREGLAVDNEQFF. The CDR3 DNA reads TGCAGTGCTAGAGAAGGGCTAGCGGTTGACAATGAGCAGTTCTTC. The chain combines TRBV20-1 with TRBJ2-1; 7 bases are a match to TRBD2. With V trimmed by 0 bases and J by 5 bases, 7 bases remained unmatched. The CDR3 length is 15 residues. Germline values: CDR1 DFQATT, CDR2 SNEGSKA (reference sequence).

This clonotype was picked up many times. The rearrangement links TRBV20-1 to TRBJ2-1; TRBD1 matches at 7 bases. V trimming: 6 bases; J trimming: 7 bases; junction bases outside the gene matches: 12. CDR3 size: 14 residues. Per germline, CDR1 DFQATT and CDR2 SNEGSKA (reference sequence). Here the CDR3 DNA reads TGCAGTGCCCCGACAGGGATTGTTCTAAATGAGCAGTTCTTC. Translating gives CSAPTGIVLNEQFF.

This clonotype has a handful of counts. This sequence joins TRBV12-3 or TRBV12-4 and TRBJ2-2; D not resolved. V was clipped by 0 bases and J by 8 bases, with 10 bases between them. This CDR3 is 14 amino acids long. This CDR3 reads CASSLASPGGELFF. CDR3 nucleotides: TGTGCCAGCAGTTTAGCTTCCCCGGGTGGGGAGCTGTTTTTT.

This clonotype was picked up a small number of times. The chain recombines TRBV5-4 with TRBJ2-7, with a tentative D call TRBD2 (5 bases). V lost 5 bases to trimming and J lost 6 bases, with 21 bases between them. CDR3 length: 15 amino acids. Germline V gene data show CDR1 as SGHNT and CDR2 as YYREEE (reference sequence). CDR3 residues: CASRTYGDGPGEQYF. The CDR3 coding sequence is TGTGCCAGCAGGACCTACGGGGATGGGCCCGGCGAGCAGTACTTC.

This clonotype has more than one count but fewer than ten. This chain links TRBV7-8 with TRBJ2-5; D perhaps matches TRBD1 (7 bases). There are 15 residues in the CDR3. Germline V CDR1 and CDR2: SGHVS, FQNEAQ. The V gene lost 2 bases and the J gene lost 4 bases, with 14 bases spanning the gap. CDR3 nucleotides: TGTGCCAGCAGCTTAATGGCAGGGGGGATAGAGACCCAGTACTTC. This gives the protein CASSLMAGGIETQYF.

The sample holds a few counts of this clonotype. This chain connects TRBV12-3 or TRBV12-4 to TRBJ2-3; 11 bases align to TRBD2. The length of the CDR3 is 21 residues. V trimming: 3 bases; J trimming: 4 bases; junction bases outside the gene matches: 21. CDR3 protein: CASSFLRDGYLAGGGADTQYF. CDR3 coding DNA: TGTGCCAGCAGTTTCCTCCGGGACGGCTATCTAGCGGGAGGAGGGGCAGATACGCAGTATTTT.

This clonotype was recorded a few times. The chain joins TRBV5-1 to TRBJ2-5; D unclear. The length of the CDR3 is 15 residues. The germline V and J ends were trimmed by 1 base and 5 bases, with 15 bases remaining between them. Germline assignment: CDR1 SGHRS and CDR2 YFSETQ. CDR3 sequence (DNA): TGCGCCAGCAGCTTGATACCCCGTAGTTTGGAGACCCAGTACTTC. Protein sequence: CASSLIPRSLETQYF.

The rearrangement links TRBV5-5 to TRBJ1-2, with D possibly TRBD1 on 5 matching bases. The CDR3 spans 15 residues. The V gene lost 0 bases and the J gene lost 3 bases, with 12 bases spanning the gap. CDR1 and CDR2 from the germline V gene are SGHKS and YYEKEE (reference sequence). This CDR3 reads CASSLGAGWDYGYTF. The CDR3 DNA reads TGTGCCAGCAGCTTGGGGGCAGGGTGGGACTATGGCTACACCTTC.